The subject of this entry is one TCR beta chain. The target of this receptor is not known. The junction departs from the called germline gene at one end, perhaps through a read error. TCR beta repertoires were profiled from peripheral blood of approximately 13 young patients with multiple sclerosis to demonstrate the VDJtools post-analysis software. Multiple sclerosis patients were children and adolescents aged about 6 to 15 years. The data stem from a study of post-analysis software for immune sequencing data (dated by TCRdb to between 2015 and 2017). With respect to the entire study: The recorded disease courses included relapsing-remitting, secondary progressive and progressive-relapsing multiple sclerosis, and some patients had no subtype annotation. Patient repertoires were compared against 11 to 12 previously published healthy control repertoires from donors aged roughly 6 to 26 years. A subset of samples was prepared in parallel using single-end sample barcoding, then pooled and co-amplified after Illumina adapter ligation.

General findings and caveats noted by the study authors: Compared with controls, multiple sclerosis patients had significantly lower normalized Chao1 diversity, a finding suggesting substantial peripheral T-cell clonal expansion. The control group was slightly older than the multiple sclerosis patient group. When samples were clustered directly using the F measure, samples prepared in the same batch co-clustered strongly, which prompted a batch-effect correction. Four or five TRBV segments, including TRBV5-6, TRBV5-1 and TRBV20-1, were significantly more frequent in patients than controls.

Library construction relied on PCR. TCRdb shows the sequencer as Illumina HiSeq 2500. To reduce PCR and sequencing biases, unique molecular identifiers were incorporated into the TCR beta cDNA libraries. Some 500,000 cDNA molecules were obtained for every 1 to 10 million input T cells, so each molecule roughly corresponded to one T cell. Patient libraries were prepared and sequenced with the same protocol used for the earlier healthy control dataset. Within a given batch, samples were prepared together, multiplexed and sequenced on the same HiSeq lane. Per the authors' processing: Raw barcoded reads were processed with MIGEC, discarding single-read molecular identifier groups before consensus assembly and CDR3 extraction. VDJtools was used for post-analysis of the clonotype tables, and diversity was normalized by down-sampling every dataset to the size of the smallest sample. In repertoire overlap clustering, CDR3 amino acid sequences, but not nucleotide sequences, were matched to correct batch-related cross-sample contamination. TCRdb reanalyzed the raw reads on its own, using fastp at Q25 for trimming and MiXCR for clone calling, and kept in-frame beta chains. Every distinct CDR3 protein forms one entry, paired with its most common genes and DNA. The V and J calls follow TCRdb's processing rather than the paper's. The sample table holds roughly 430,000 distinct CDR3 sequences, of which less than 40% were seen once. The ten top clones hold approximately 7.6% of the sample.

In the germline V gene (reference sequence), CDR1 corresponds to SEHNR and CDR2 to FQNEAQ. The CDR3 numbers 14 residues from cysteine through phenylalanine. The entry retains the CDR3 DNA only, 42 bases that are in frame from base 1. The sequence was collected from a girl aged 2 to 10 with multiple sclerosis. The rearrangement joined TRBV7-9 to TRBJ1-4; the D gene remains uncertain. What was sequenced was blood. Here is the DNA: TGTGCCAGCAGTTCCCCGGAAGGCGCTGAAAAACGGTTTTTT. Translated, this is CASSSPEGAEKRFF. Joined to the reference TRBV7-9 and TRBJ1-4 proteins, this CDR3 gives the full variable domain: DTGVSQNPRHKITKRGQNVTFRCDPISEHNRLYWYRQTLGQGPEFLTYFQNEAQLEKSRLLSDRFSAERPKGSFSTLEIQRTEQGDSAMYLCASSSPEGAEKRFFGSGTQLSVL.